Below, 32 T cell receptor beta chains from the same sample are listed, as sequenced in a study of cytomegalovirus exposure and HLA in healthy donors. Both 60 Vbeta primers and 13 Jbeta primers went into the PCR. Some clones are missing from TCRdb's copy, which holds only in-frame ones; the method was immunoSEQ multiplex PCR. The sample lists around 160,000 clones, 60% to 80% seen once, with 6.5% to 8% in the top ten. The source material was PBMCs. These receptors were obtained from a woman aged 35 to 49 in good health and CMV-seropositive.

The rearrangement uses TRBV5-1 and TRBJ2-5; TRBD2 agrees at 9 bases. The germline V gene has CDR1 SGHRS and CDR2 YFSETQ. Losses at the gene ends were 2 bases for V and 5 bases for J; bases not matched to a gene: 7. CDR3 size: 15 residues. CDR3 in amino acids: CASSFSGGGRETQYF. DNA of the CDR3: TGCGCCAGCAGCTTTAGCGGGGGCGGTCGGGAGACCCAGTACTTC.

The J gene is TRBJ2-2, the V gene TRBV9, with a tentative D call TRBD2 (7 bases). This CDR3 region has 17 residues. The germline V and J ends were trimmed by 4 bases and 4 bases, with 20 bases remaining between them. Germline CDR1 and CDR2: SGDLS and YYNGEE. The CDR3 protein is CASSPGLGGAGTGELFF. The CDR3 DNA reads as TGTGCCAGCAGCCCCGGTTTGGGGGGGGCGGGCACCGGGGAGCTGTTTTTT.

The rearrangement uses TRBV10-3 and TRBJ2-1; 11 bases map to TRBD2. CDR1 ENHRY and CDR2 SYGVKD come from the germline V gene. The V segment lost 0 bases and the J segment 7 bases; nucleotides outside the gene matches: 2. The CDR3 totals 15 residues. CDR3 DNA sequence: TGTGCCATCAGTGAGTCGATAGCGGGGGGGAATGAGCAGTTCTTC. Translated: CAISESIAGGNEQFF.

Only one count was recorded for this clone. Written as DNA, the CDR3 is TGTGCCAGCAGCTTTTCCGCAGGGGGCCAAGGTACCGGGGAGCTGTTTTTT. This encodes CASSFSAGGQGTGELFF. V and J are TRBV7-3 and TRBJ2-2; 8 nucleotides agree with TRBD1. This CDR3 region has 17 residues. CDR1 and CDR2 (germline): SGHTA, FQGTGA. The J segment lost 5 bases and the V segment lost 3 bases, leaving 11 bases of the junction unmatched.

CDR3 in DNA: TGTGCCAGCAGCCCAGCGCCTAGCACAGATACGCAGTATTTT. Protein product: CASSPAPSTDTQYF. The chain employs TRBV7-7 and TRBJ2-3; D gene ambiguous. The CDR3 covers 14 residues. Germline V gives CDR1 SSHAT, CDR2 FNYEAQ (reference sequence). Trimming took off 5 bases at V and 0 bases at J, with 9 bases between the two ends.

The chain combines TRBV2 with TRBJ2-7; 9 bases align to TRBD1. With V trimmed by 5 bases and J by 0 bases, 2 bases remained unmatched. The germline V gene encodes CDR1 SNHLY and CDR2 FYNNEI. The CDR3 runs 14 residues. CDR3 in DNA: TGTGCCAGCAGTCCGGGACAGGGCTCCTACGAGCAGTACTTC. This sequence encodes CASSPGQGSYEQYF.

The CDR3 spells CASSPGTGGFEQFF. The CDR3 nucleotides are TGTGCCAGCAGCCCGGGGACAGGGGGCTTTGAGCAGTTCTTC. The V call is TRBV5-4, the J call TRBJ2-1; TRBD1 aligns across 12 bases. Germline V gives CDR1 SGHNT, CDR2 YYREEE (reference sequence). The CDR3 has 14 residues. The trim removed 4 bases at V and 9 bases at J, leaving 5 bases unmatched.

This clone has just a few counts. The CDR3 sequence is CAISRTGGTGDPFF. The CDR3 nucleotides read TGTGCCATCAGCCGGACAGGGGGCACCGGGGACCCTTTTTTT. V gene TRBV10-3 combines with J gene TRBJ2-2, with TRBD1 identical over 11 bases. V was clipped by 6 bases and J by 17 bases; unmatched bases: 14. This CDR3 is built from 14 residues. Germline V lookup: CDR1 ENHRY, CDR2 SYGVKD.

The V and J genes are TRBV2 and TRBJ1-2, with a tentative D call TRBD1 (6 bases). The germline gives CDR1 SNHLY, CDR2 FYNNEI. V was clipped by 6 bases and J by 8 bases, with 16 bases between them. The length of the CDR3 is 13 residues. Here the CDR3 DNA reads TGTGCCAGCAGGGTCAGGGGAATCGAGGGCTACACCTTC. Protein sequence: CASRVRGIEGYTF.

The V call is TRBV5-4, the J call TRBJ1-5; 9 bases line up with TRBD1. V dropped 4 bases and J dropped 4; count of bases not matched to a gene: 6. CDR3 length: 15 amino acids. CDR1 is SGHNT, CDR2 YYREEE, per germline (reference sequence). The CDR3 DNA follows: TGTGCCAGCAGCGACGGGACAGGGCCAAATCAGCCCCAGCATTTT. Translated, it gives CASSDGTGPNQPQHF. Variable domain in full (rest from reference TRBV5-4 and TRBJ1-5): ETGVTQSPTHLIKTRGQQVTLRCSSQSGHNTVSWYQQALGQGPQFIFQYYREEENGRGNFPPRFSGLQFPNYSSELNVNALELDDSALYLCASSDGTGPNQPQHFGDGTRLSIL.

This chain links TRBV4-2 with TRBJ1-1; D gene ambiguous. V was trimmed by 0 bases and J by 8 bases, leaving 10 bases between them. This CDR3 contains 13 residues. Germline CDR1 is LGHNA and CDR2 is YNFKEQ. The CDR3 loop is CASSQEQRSEAFF. The CDR3 bases are TGTGCCAGCAGCCAAGAGCAGCGGAGCGAAGCTTTCTTT.

The J gene is TRBJ1-5, the V gene TRBV6-1, with 9 bases fitting TRBD1. Germline CDR1 and CDR2: MNHNS and SASEGT. The junction had 4 bases not matched to a gene; V was cut back by 3 bases and J by 4 bases. The CDR3 runs 15 residues. This CDR3 is CASSDRDRVNQPQHF. The CDR3 coding sequence is TGTGCCAGCAGTGACCGGGACAGGGTTAATCAGCCCCAGCATTTT.

This clone was seen a single time. The V call is TRBV6-1, the J call TRBJ2-1; 8 nucleotides agree with TRBD2. The V and J ends lost 8 bases and 5 bases, in that order; junction bases with no gene match: 11. The CDR3 spans 15 residues. CDR1 is MNHNS, CDR2 SASEGT, per germline. In DNA, the CDR3 is TGTGCCAGCTCGAGGGTACTAGCGGCCGACAATGAGCAGTTCTTC. Translation gives CASSRVLAADNEQFF.

This clone was counted only a few times. V usage is TRBV30 and J usage is TRBJ1-2; a possible D gene is TRBD1 (5 bases). The CDR3 sequence is 11 residues long. Germline CDR1 GTSNPN, CDR2 SVGIG (reference sequence). V was clipped by 4 bases and J by 8 bases, with 11 bases between them. The CDR3 DNA reads as TGTGCCTGGACAGGGCTCGGAGGCTACACCTTC. This gives the protein CAWTGLGGYTF. The full variable domain, completed using reference TRBV30 and TRBJ1-2, is SQTIHQWPATLVQPVGSPLSLECTVEGTSNPNLYWYRQAAGRGLQLLFYSVGIGQISSEVPQNLSASRPQDRQFILSSKKLLLSDSGFYLCAWTGLGGYTFGSGTRLTVV.

This clone appeared a few times. The CDR3 sequence is CASSGSGGPYEQYF. Here the CDR3 DNA reads TGTGCCAGCAGTGGGAGCGGGGGACCCTACGAGCAGTACTTC. The genes are TRBV13 and TRBJ2-7; 8 nucleotides match TRBD2. This CDR3 has 14 residues. V lost 6 bases to trimming and J lost 2 bases; unmatched junction nucleotides: 6. CDR1 is PRHDT, CDR2 FYEKMQ, per germline (reference sequence). Supplemented by reference TRBV13 and TRBJ2-7, the full variable domain reads AAGVIQSPRHLIKEKRETATLKCYPIPRHDTVYWYQQGPGQDPQFLISFYEKMQSDKGSIPDRFSAQQFSDYHSELNMSSLELGDSALYFCASSGSGGPYEQYFGPGTRLTVT.

The CDR3 protein is CASSPKRGQTETQYF. The CDR3, as DNA: TGTGCCAGCAGCCCCAAGCGGGGGCAGACGGAGACCCAGTACTTC. This chain connects TRBV7-9 to TRBJ2-5; 8 bases line up with TRBD2. The germline CDR1 and CDR2 sequences are SEHNR and FQNEAQ (reference sequence). V lost 5 bases and J lost 5; bases outside the gene matches: 10. The length of the CDR3 is 15 residues.

The chain carries TRBV5-1 and TRBJ2-3; D uncertain. Germline CDR1 SGHRS, CDR2 YFSETQ. V lost 0 bases and J lost 0, with 11 bases in between. This CDR3 is built from 16 residues. The CDR3 sequence is CASSLDISSSTDTQYF. In DNA form, the CDR3 reads TGCGCCAGCAGCTTGGATATTAGTAGCAGCACAGATACGCAGTATTTT.

V is TRBV2 and J is TRBJ1-5; no definite D call. Germline CDR1 and CDR2: SNHLY and FYNNEI. V lost 3 bases to trimming and J lost 4 bases, with 10 bases between them. The CDR3 loop spans 14 amino acids. CDR3 sequence reads: CASSDRRLNQPQHF. The CDR3 DNA reads TGTGCCAGCAGTGATCGCAGACTGAATCAGCCCCAGCATTTT.

This rearrangement joins TRBV4-1 to TRBJ2-2; D gene unclear. V shed 6 bases and J shed 3 bases, with 11 bases lying between them. The CDR3 sequence is 14 residues long. Germline lookup yields CDR1 MGHRA and CDR2 YSYEKL. The CDR3, as DNA: TGCGCCAGCAGGATTACGCGCGACACCGGGGAGCTGTTTTTT. Residues: CASRITRDTGELFF.

In this sample, this clone turned up a few times. This chain links TRBV9 with TRBJ1-1, with 9 bases fitting TRBD1. With V trimmed by 3 bases and J by 7 bases, 1 base remained unmatched. The germline V gene has CDR1 SGDLS and CDR2 YYNGEE. There are 12 residues in the CDR3. Here the CDR3 reads CASSGQGVEAFF. Here the CDR3 DNA reads TGTGCCAGCAGCGGACAGGGGGTTGAAGCTTTCTTT.

This chain joins TRBV19 and TRBJ1-6; D is unresolved. The CDR3 loop spans 13 amino acids. CDR1 is LNHDA, CDR2 SQIVND, per germline (reference sequence). The V gene lost 2 bases and the J gene lost 8 bases, with 7 bases spanning the gap. CDR3 protein: CASSIIGDSPLHF. In DNA form, the CDR3 reads TGTGCCAGTAGTATAATCGGGGATTCACCCCTCCACTTT.

J is TRBJ1-1 and V is TRBV5-1; D may be TRBD1 (6 bases). Germline CDR1 and CDR2: SGHRS and YFSETQ. V was trimmed by 6 bases and J by 4 bases, leaving 22 bases between them. This CDR3 is built from 16 residues. This chain's CDR3 is CASNPGHGYGSTEAFF. The CDR3 DNA reads TGCGCCAGCAACCCGGGACACGGTTATGGGAGCACTGAAGCTTTCTTT.

The V and J genes are TRBV6-4 and TRBJ2-1; 8 nucleotides agree with TRBD1. The CDR3 sequence is 13 residues long. After removal of 3 bases from V and 9 bases from J, the junction contained 4 bases not matched to a gene. Germline V gene lookup returns CDR1 MRHNA and CDR2 SNTAGT. In DNA, the CDR3 is TGTGCCAGCAGTGATACCGACAGGGGTGAGCAGTTCTTC. This encodes CASSDTDRGEQFF.

The rearrangement uses TRBV5-1 and TRBJ1-2; 9 bases fit TRBD1. The CDR3 has 16 amino acids. V dropped 1 base and J dropped 2; count of bases not matched to a gene: 6. Germline assignment: CDR1 SGHRS and CDR2 YFSETQ. CDR3 nucleotides: TGCGCCAGCAGCTTGTCCGGGACAGGGTTGAACTATGGCTACACCTTC. It translates to CASSLSGTGLNYGYTF.

The chain couples TRBV5-1 to TRBJ2-3; D may be TRBD1 (5 bases). Trimming took off 8 bases at V and 3 bases at J, with 16 bases between the two ends. The CDR3 consists of 14 residues. Germline lookup yields CDR1 SGHRS and CDR2 YFSETQ. The CDR3 loop reads CASKRGKLTDTQYF. The DNA for the CDR3 is TGCGCCAGTAAAAGGGGCAAACTTACAGATACGCAGTATTTT. The whole variable domain, filled in from reference TRBV5-1 and TRBJ2-3, reads KAGVTQTPRYLIKTRGQQVTLSCSPISGHRSVSWYQQTPGQGLQFLFEYFSETQRNKGNFPGRFSGRQFSNSRSEMNVSTLELGDSALYLCASKRGKLTDTQYFGPGTRLTVL.

The chain carries TRBV7-3 and TRBJ2-1; TRBD2 matches 12 bases. CDR1 is SGHTA and CDR2 is FQGTGA in the germline V gene. The CDR3 is 15 amino acids. The ends lost 2 bases at V and 4 bases at J; junction bases unmatched: 0. The CDR3 nucleotides are TGTGCCAGCAGCTTAGGACTAGCGGGGTACAATGAGCAGTTCTTC. Amino acid sequence: CASSLGLAGYNEQFF.

The chain uses TRBV6-5 and TRBJ2-7; TRBD1 matches at 11 bases. J was trimmed by 2 bases and V by 5 bases; bases with no gene match: 5. Per germline, CDR1 MNHEY and CDR2 SVGAGI. The CDR3 spans 15 residues. CDR3 amino acids: CASSSSGQGAYEQYF. For the CDR3, the DNA is TGTGCCAGCAGTAGTTCGGGACAGGGGGCCTACGAGCAGTACTTC.

The chain joins TRBV7-6 to TRBJ2-3; TRBD2 matches 12 bases. V lost 5 bases to trimming and J lost 1 base; unmatched junction nucleotides: 13. Germline loops: CDR1 SGHVS, CDR2 FNYEAQ. This CDR3 is 19 amino acids long. CDR3 nucleotides: TGTGCCAGCAGCCTAGACCTAGCGGGGGGGCCTCCTGGCACAGATACGCAGTATTTT. It yields the protein CASSLDLAGGPPGTDTQYF.

This chain connects TRBV28 to TRBJ2-1, with D tentatively TRBD2 (5 bases). Trimming took 4 bases from V and 7 from J, leaving 17 bases between them. The CDR3 extends over 15 amino acids. Germline V gives CDR1 MDHEN, CDR2 SYDVKM. The CDR3 nucleotides read TGTGCCAGCAGTTCCTCGACCCCCACGGGGAATGAGCAGTTCTTC. Protein product: CASSSSTPTGNEQFF.

The chain has TRBV2 and TRBJ2-1; 7 bases align to TRBD1. Germline lookup yields CDR1 SNHLY and CDR2 FYNNEI. The V gene end was trimmed by 6 bases and the J gene end by 3 bases; junction bases not matched to a gene: 8. This CDR3 is built from 15 residues. The CDR3: CASSSTGIGYNEQFF. CDR3 sequence (DNA): TGTGCCAGCAGCTCGACAGGGATCGGCTACAATGAGCAGTTCTTC. The variable domain in full, completed from reference TRBV2 and TRBJ2-1, reads EPEVTQTPSHQVTQMGQEVILRCVPISNHLYFYWYRQILGQKVEFLVSFYNNEISEKSEIFDDQFSVERPDGSNFTLKIRSTKLEDSAMYFCASSSTGIGYNEQFFGPGTRLTVL.

The V gene is TRBV13, the J gene TRBJ1-3; 10 bases fit TRBD1. Germline loops: CDR1 PRHDT, CDR2 FYEKMQ (reference sequence). The CDR3 has 14 amino acids. The V and J ends lost 5 bases and 13 bases, in that order; junction bases with no gene match: 11. The CDR3 spells CASSDDRGLSWIYF. For the CDR3, the DNA is TGTGCCAGCAGCGACGACAGGGGGCTAAGTTGGATATATTTT.

CDR3 in amino acids: CASKVTGDWGYTF. The CDR3 bases are TGTGCCAGCAAAGTAACAGGGGACTGGGGCTACACCTTC. This chain joins TRBV6-5 and TRBJ1-2; 7 bases agree with TRBD1. The V and J ends lost 7 bases and 8 bases, in that order; junction bases with no gene match: 10. Germline V gene data show CDR1 as MNHEY and CDR2 as SVGAGI. There are 13 residues in the CDR3.